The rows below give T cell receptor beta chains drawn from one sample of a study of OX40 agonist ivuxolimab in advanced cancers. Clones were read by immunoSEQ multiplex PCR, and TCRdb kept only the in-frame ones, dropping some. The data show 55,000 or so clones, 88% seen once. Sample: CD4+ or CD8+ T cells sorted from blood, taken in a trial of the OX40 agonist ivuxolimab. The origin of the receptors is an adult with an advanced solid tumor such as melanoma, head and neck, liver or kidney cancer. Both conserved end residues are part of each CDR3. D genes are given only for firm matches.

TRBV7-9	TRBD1	CASRHGQGAGIETQYF
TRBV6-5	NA	CASISADYGYTF
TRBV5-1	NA	CASSLKGAGTDTQYF
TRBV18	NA	CASSPRQGMNTEAFF
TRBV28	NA	CASSPGAVQETQYF
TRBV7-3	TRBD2	CASSSRLAGVDNEQFF
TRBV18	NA	CASSPLGPVAEKLFF
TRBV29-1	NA	CSSETGAGNYGYTF
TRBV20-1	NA	CSARSWPEAFF
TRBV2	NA	CASRPWDFGNTIYF
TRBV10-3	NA	CAIRSSANEKLFF
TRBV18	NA	CASRSTGGLAEAFF
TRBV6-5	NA	CASSAVGYTF
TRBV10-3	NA	CAISDVGTYEQYF
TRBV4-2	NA	CASSQGIEGAEQYF
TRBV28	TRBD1	CASSHHRGWVF